This T cell receptor beta chain derives from a study of T cell changes during pregnancy in multiple sclerosis. Measured with immunoSEQ multiplex PCR; TCRdb has only the in-frame clones, and not every one. In the table there are some 60,000 clones, more than 85% of which are singletons. Deletions cut 7 bases from V and 0 bases from J, with 15 bases between. The germline V gene encodes CDR1 KGHSH and CDR2 LQKENI. This CDR3 spans 16 amino acids. The sequence came from a female donor with multiple sclerosis, enrolled in a pregnancy study. This chain links TRBV18 with TRBJ2-2; D is undetermined. The sample was CD4+ T cells from peripheral blood mononuclear cells, taken in the third trimester of pregnancy. The CDR3 DNA reads as TGTGCCAGCTTAACCAGGCTTCCCTCGAACACCGGGGAGCTGTTTTTT. Translation gives CASLTRLPSNTGELFF.